These 11 T cell receptor beta chains share one sample of origin, sequenced in a study of blood T cells in healthy people across ages (dated by TCRdb to between 2014 and 2017). The library was produced with 5' RACE. Sequenced on an Illumina HiSeq 2500. A second PCR of about 6 to 11 cycles was run with a J-beta primer mix and a sample-barcoded 5' primer. TCRdb took the public reads, trimmed them with fastp at Q25, ran MiXCR for clone calling and kept in-frame beta chains. For every CDR3 protein sequence, its rows merge into one entry that carries the most common genes and DNA. In this sample the table shows 1,500,000 or so distinct CDR3 sequences, almost 60% of which occur a single time. About 6.3% of the sample rests with the top ten. The sequencing input was blood. The receptors were sampled from a man between 18 and 29 years old in good health.

The rearrangement links TRBV14 to TRBJ2-1; D tentatively reads TRBD1 or TRBD2 (5 bases each). The CDR3 has 15 amino acids. Trimming removed 2 bases from V and 7 bases from J, with 15 bases in between. The germline CDR1 and CDR2 sequences are SGHDN and FVKESK. CDR3 protein: CASSQPVGVGNEQFF. The CDR3 nucleotides are TGTGCCAGCAGCCAACCCGTGGGGGTTGGGAATGAGCAGTTCTTC.

The CDR3: CASSLHKGALYEQYF. Written as DNA, the CDR3 is TGTGCCAGCAGTCTCCACAAGGGGGCCCTCTACGAGCAGTACTTC. The V gene is TRBV27, the J gene TRBJ2-1; 7 bases are a match to TRBD1. Near its end, the DNA agrees better with TRBJ2-7, so the J call may be wrong. In germline, CDR1 is MNHEY, CDR2 SMNVEV (reference sequence). This CDR3 is 15 amino acids long.

The chain links TRBV24-1 to TRBJ2-1; D is unresolved. Germline CDR1 and CDR2: KGHDR and SFDVKD. This CDR3 region has 15 residues. Trimming pared 5 bases from V and 2 bases from J, leaving 12 bases between. The DNA of the CDR3 is TGTGCCACCAGTGGGCCGCCCTCGCCCTACAATGAGCAGTTCTTC. It specifies CATSGPPSPYNEQFF.

The CDR3 DNA is TGTGCCATCAGTGAGTCCGCCTTGTCAGATACGCAGTATTTT. Protein product: CAISESALSDTQYF. J is TRBJ2-3 and V is TRBV10-3; D remains unclear. The CDR3 runs 14 residues. V lost 0 bases and J lost 4, with 8 bases in between. Germline V CDR1 and CDR2: ENHRY, SYGVKD.

This chain links TRBV27 with TRBJ2-2; tentative D call: TRBD2 (5 bases). Germline V gene data show CDR1 as MNHEY and CDR2 as SMNVEV (reference sequence). The CDR3 extends over 17 amino acids. Trimming cost V 0 bases and J 1 base, with 12 bases left between them. CDR3 DNA sequence: TGTGCCAGCAGTTTATCAGGTCTAGCACTGAACACCGGGGAGCTGTTTTTT. It encodes CASSLSGLALNTGELFF.

This clonotype was observed a handful of times. V usage is TRBV7-8 and J usage is TRBJ2-5; TRBD1 matches 7 bases. The tail of the sequence fits TRBJ2-7 better, so the J call may be wrong. CDR1 is SGHVS and CDR2 is FQNEAQ in the germline V gene. This CDR3 has 15 amino acids. This chain's CDR3 is CASSLPGQFSYEQYF. Here the CDR3 DNA reads TGTGCCAGCAGCTTACCGGGACAGTTTTCCTACGAGCAGTACTTC.

The genes are TRBV6-6 and TRBJ1-2; D not certain. Trimming cost V 2 bases and J 4 bases, with 8 bases left between them. The CDR3 covers 13 residues. Germline-derived CDR1 and CDR2 are MNHNY and SVGAGI (reference sequence). The CDR3 DNA follows: TGTGCCAGCAGTTACGGATTCCCCTATGGCTACACCTTC. This encodes CASSYGFPYGYTF.

The chain carries TRBV4-3 and TRBJ2-1; 8 bases fit TRBD2. Germline CDR1 LGHNA, CDR2 YSLEER. The CDR3 totals 17 residues. The V and J ends lost 0 bases and 7 bases, in that order; junction bases with no gene match: 11. The CDR3 DNA sequence: TGCGCCAGCAGCCAAGATCCCCAGCGGGGGAGTGTAAATGAGCAGTTCTTC. This sequence encodes CASSQDPQRGSVNEQFF.

The chain employs TRBV5-6 and TRBJ1-1; D not certain. Germline lookup yields CDR1 SGHDT and CDR2 YYEEEE. The CDR3 has 15 amino acids. With 0 bases removed from V and 2 bases from J, the gap between germline ends came to 11 bases. CDR3 region: CASSLVGWRNTEAFF. The CDR3 DNA reads TGTGCCAGCAGCTTGGTCGGGTGGAGAAACACTGAAGCTTTCTTT. The full variable domain, rest sourced from reference TRBV5-6 and TRBJ1-1, is DAGVTQSPTHLIKTRGQQVTLRCSPKSGHDTVSWYQQALGQGPQFIFQYYEEEERQRGNFPDRFSGHQFPNYSSELNVNALLLGDSALYLCASSLVGWRNTEAFFGQGTRLTVV.

This clonotype was seen a few times. The chain joins TRBV7-9 to TRBJ1-1, with no clear D. Per the germline V gene, CDR1 is SEHNR and CDR2 is FQNEAQ (reference sequence). There are 14 residues in the CDR3. Trimming cost V 3 bases and J 2 bases, with 10 bases left between them. The DNA of the CDR3 is TGTGCCAGCAGCTTGGCCAAGACTAACACTGAAGCTTTCTTT. Translating it yields CASSLAKTNTEAFF.

This clonotype is a singleton in its sample. This sequence joins TRBV6-5 and TRBJ1-2; 7 bases fit TRBD1. Germline V gene sequence: CDR1 MNHEY, CDR2 SVGAGI. This CDR3 is built from 13 residues. With 4 bases clipped from V and 6 bases from J, the junction kept 5 bases outside the gene matches. Here the CDR3 reads CASSSTGLNGYTF. The CDR3 DNA reads as TGTGCCAGCAGTTCGACAGGGCTGAATGGCTACACCTTC.